This record concerns one TCR beta chain sequence. These data belong to a study of blood T cell repertoires in COVID-19. CDR3 length: 17 amino acids. The V and J ends lost 4 bases and 4 bases, in that order; junction bases with no gene match: 14. Recruits, aged roughly 18 to 100 years, lived in around 24 US areas. Profiled with immunoSEQ multiplex PCR; TCRdb holds only in-frame clones, not every one. The sample lists 250,000 or so clones; just under 90% were seen once. Sequenced input: PBMCs or T cells enriched from blood (not recorded which). The chain has TRBV6-7 and TRBJ2-5, with 8 bases identical to TRBD2. TRBV6-7 is placed among ORFs of uncertain function. This receptor was identified in a woman in her twenties or thirties with acute COVID-19. CDR3 amino acids: CASSSVPGGRPTETQYF. CDR3 bases: TGTGCCAGCAGTTCCGTCCCGGGCGGGAGGCCCACAGAGACCCAGTACTTC.